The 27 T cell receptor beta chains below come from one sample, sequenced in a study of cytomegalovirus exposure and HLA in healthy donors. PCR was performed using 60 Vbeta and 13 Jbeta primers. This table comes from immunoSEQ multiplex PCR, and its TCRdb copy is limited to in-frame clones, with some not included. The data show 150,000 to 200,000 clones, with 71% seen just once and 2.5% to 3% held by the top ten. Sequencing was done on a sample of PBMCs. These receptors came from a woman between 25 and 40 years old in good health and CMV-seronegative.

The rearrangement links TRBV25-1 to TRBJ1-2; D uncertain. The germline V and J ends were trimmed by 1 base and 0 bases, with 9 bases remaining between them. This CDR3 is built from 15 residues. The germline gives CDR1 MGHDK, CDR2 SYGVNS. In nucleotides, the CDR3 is TGTGCCAGCAGTGAATGGAGGGAAGCTAACTATGGCTACACCTTC. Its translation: CASSEWREANYGYTF.

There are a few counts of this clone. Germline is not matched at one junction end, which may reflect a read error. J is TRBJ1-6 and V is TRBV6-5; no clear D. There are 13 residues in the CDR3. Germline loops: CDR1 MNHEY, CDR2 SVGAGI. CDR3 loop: CASFYSHNSPLHF. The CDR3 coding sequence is TGTGCCAGCTTCTACTCCCATAATTCACCCCTCCACTTT.

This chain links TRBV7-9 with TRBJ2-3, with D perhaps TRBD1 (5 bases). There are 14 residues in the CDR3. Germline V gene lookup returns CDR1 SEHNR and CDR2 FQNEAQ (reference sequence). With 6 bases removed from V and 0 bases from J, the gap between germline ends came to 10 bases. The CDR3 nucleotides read TGTGCCAGCAGAGTAGGGGCTAGCACAGATACGCAGTATTTT. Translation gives CASRVGASTDTQYF.

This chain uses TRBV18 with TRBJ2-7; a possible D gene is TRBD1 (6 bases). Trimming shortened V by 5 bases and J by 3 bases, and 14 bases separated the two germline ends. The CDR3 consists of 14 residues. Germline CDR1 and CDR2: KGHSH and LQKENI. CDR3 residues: CASSARDTFYEQYF. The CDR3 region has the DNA TGTGCCAGCTCAGCCCGGGACACCTTCTACGAGCAGTACTTC.

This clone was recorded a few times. The CDR3 DNA reads as TGTGCCAGCAGCGTAGCGGGAAGGAATTCACCCCTCCACTTT. This codes for CASSVAGRNSPLHF. The V and J genes are TRBV9 and TRBJ1-6; D remains ambiguous. Germline V gene sequence: CDR1 SGDLS, CDR2 YYNGEE. V was trimmed by 0 bases and J by 7 bases, leaving 8 bases between them. The CDR3 sequence is 14 residues long. Drawing the rest from reference TRBV9 and TRBJ1-6, the complete variable domain is DSGVTQTPKHLITATGQRVTLRCSPRSGDLSVYWYQQSLDQGLQFLIQYYNGEERAKGNILERFSAQQFPDLHSELNLSSLELGDSALYFCASSVAGRNSPLHFGNGTRLTVT.

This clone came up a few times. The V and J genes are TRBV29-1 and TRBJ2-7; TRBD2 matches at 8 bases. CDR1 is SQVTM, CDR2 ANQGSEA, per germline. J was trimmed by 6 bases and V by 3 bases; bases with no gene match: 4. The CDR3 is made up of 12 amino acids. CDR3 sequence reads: CSVESGGAEQYF. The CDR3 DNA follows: TGCAGCGTTGAGAGCGGGGGAGCCGAGCAGTACTTC.

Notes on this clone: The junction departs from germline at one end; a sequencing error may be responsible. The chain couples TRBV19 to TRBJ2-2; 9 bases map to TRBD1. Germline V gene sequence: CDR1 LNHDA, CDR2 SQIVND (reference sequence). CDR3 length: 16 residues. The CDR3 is CASTIGGTGYTGELFF. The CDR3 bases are TGTGCCAGTACTATAGGGGGGACAGGGTACACCGGGGAGCTGTTTTTT.

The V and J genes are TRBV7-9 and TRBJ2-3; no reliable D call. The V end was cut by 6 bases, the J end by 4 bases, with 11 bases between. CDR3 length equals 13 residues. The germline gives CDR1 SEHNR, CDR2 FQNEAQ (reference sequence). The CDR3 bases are TGTGCCAGCAGACGGGTGATCCCAGATACGCAGTATTTT. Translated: CASRRVIPDTQYF. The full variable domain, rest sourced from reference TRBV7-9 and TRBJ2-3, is DTGVSQNPRHKITKRGQNVTFRCDPISEHNRLYWYRQTLGQGPEFLTYFQNEAQLEKSRLLSDRFSAERPKGSFSTLEIQRTEQGDSAMYLCASRRVIPDTQYFGPGTRLTVL.

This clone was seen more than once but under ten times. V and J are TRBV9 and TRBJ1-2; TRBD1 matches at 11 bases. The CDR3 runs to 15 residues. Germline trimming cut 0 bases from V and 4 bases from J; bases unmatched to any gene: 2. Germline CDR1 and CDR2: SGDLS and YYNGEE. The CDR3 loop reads CASSVGTGGGYGYTF. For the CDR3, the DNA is TGTGCCAGCAGCGTAGGGACAGGGGGCGGCTATGGCTACACCTTC.

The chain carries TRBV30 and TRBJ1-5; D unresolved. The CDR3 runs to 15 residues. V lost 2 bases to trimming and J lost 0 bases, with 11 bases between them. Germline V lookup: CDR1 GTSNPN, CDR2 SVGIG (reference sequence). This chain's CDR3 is CAWSRDIYSNQPQHF. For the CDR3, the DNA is TGTGCCTGGAGTAGAGACATATATAGCAATCAGCCCCAGCATTTT.

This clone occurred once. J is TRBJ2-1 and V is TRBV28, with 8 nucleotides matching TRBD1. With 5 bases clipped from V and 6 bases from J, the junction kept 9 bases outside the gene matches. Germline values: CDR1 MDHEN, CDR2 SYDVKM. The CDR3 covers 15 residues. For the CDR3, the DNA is TGTGCCAGCAGTACTTGGACAGGGATAGGCAATGAGCAGTTCTTC. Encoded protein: CASSTWTGIGNEQFF.

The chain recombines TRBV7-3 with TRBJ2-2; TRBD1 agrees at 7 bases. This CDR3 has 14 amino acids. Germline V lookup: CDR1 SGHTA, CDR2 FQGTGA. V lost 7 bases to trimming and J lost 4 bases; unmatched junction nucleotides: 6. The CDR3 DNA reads TGTGCCAGCAAGACGACAGGGAGCACCGGGGAGCTGTTTTTT. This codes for CASKTTGSTGELFF.

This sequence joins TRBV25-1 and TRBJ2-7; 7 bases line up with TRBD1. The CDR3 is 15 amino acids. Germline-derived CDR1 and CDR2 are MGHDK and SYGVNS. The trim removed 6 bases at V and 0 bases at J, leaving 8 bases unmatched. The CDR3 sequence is CASSWDSQSSYEQYF. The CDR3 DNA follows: TGTGCCAGCAGCTGGGACAGCCAGAGCTCCTACGAGCAGTACTTC.

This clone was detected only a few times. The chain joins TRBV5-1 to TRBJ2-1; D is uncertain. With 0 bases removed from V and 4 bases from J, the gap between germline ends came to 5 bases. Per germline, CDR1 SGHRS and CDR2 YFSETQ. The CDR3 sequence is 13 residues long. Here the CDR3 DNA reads TGCGCCAGCAGCTTGGTAGCTTACAATGAGCAGTTCTTC. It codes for CASSLVAYNEQFF.

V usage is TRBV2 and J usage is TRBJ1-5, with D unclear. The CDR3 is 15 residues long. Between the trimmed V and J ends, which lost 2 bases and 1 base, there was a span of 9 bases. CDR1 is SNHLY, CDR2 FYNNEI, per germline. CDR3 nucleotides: TGTGCCAGCAGTGAATTTGCGTTGAGCAATCAGCCCCAGCATTTT. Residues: CASSEFALSNQPQHF.

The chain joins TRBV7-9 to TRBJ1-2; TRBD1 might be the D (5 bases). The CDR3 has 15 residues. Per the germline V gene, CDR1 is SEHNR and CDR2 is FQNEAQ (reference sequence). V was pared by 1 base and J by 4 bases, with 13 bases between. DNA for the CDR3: TGTGCCAGCAGCTTAGGGACAATACCCCTCTATGGCTACACCTTC. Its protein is CASSLGTIPLYGYTF.

CDR3 in DNA: TGTGCCAGTAGTATAGGAGGGGGCGGTCTGACCCAGCATTTT. As protein: CASSIGGGGLTQHF. The chain is built from TRBV19 and TRBJ1-5; 7 bases line up with TRBD1. J gave up 11 bases and V 1 base, and 8 bases lay outside the gene matches. CDR1 LNHDA and CDR2 SQIVND come from the germline V gene (reference sequence). The CDR3 runs to 14 residues.

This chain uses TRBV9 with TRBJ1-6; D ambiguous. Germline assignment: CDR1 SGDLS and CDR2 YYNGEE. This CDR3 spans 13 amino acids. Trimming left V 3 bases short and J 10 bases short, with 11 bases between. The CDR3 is CASSALFSSPLHF. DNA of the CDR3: TGTGCCAGCAGCGCCTTATTTTCGTCACCCCTCCACTTT.

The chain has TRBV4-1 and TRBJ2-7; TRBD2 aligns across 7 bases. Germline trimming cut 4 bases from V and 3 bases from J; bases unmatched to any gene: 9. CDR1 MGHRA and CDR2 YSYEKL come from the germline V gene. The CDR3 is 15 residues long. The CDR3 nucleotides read TGCGCCAGCAGCCCCTTAGGGGAGGGGAACTACGAGCAGTACTTC. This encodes CASSPLGEGNYEQYF.

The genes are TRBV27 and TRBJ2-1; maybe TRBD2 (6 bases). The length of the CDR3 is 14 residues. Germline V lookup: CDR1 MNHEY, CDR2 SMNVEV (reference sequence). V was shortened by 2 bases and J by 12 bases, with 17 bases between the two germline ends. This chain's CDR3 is CASSLEGPGLSQFF. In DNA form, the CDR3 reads TGTGCCAGCAGTTTAGAGGGGCCGGGACTTTCGCAGTTCTTC.

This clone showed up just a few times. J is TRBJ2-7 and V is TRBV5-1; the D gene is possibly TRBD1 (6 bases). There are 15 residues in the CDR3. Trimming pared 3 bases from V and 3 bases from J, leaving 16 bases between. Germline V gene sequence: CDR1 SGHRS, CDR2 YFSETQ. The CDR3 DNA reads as TGCGCCAGCAGCTCCTTACAGGGAATGGGCTACGAGCAGTACTTC. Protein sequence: CASSSLQGMGYEQYF.

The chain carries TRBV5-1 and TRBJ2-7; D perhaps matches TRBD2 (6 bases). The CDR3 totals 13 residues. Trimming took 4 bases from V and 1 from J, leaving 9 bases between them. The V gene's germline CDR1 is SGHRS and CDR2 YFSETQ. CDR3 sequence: CASSRDLSYEQYF. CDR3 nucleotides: TGCGCCAGCAGCCGGGACTTATCCTACGAGCAGTACTTC.

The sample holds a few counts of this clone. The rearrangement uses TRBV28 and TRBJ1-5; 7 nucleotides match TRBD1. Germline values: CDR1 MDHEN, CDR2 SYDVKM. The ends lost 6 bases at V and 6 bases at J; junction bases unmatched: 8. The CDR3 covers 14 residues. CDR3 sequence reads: CASRPTGAGQPQHF. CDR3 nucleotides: TGTGCCAGCAGACCTACAGGGGCAGGTCAGCCCCAGCATTTT.

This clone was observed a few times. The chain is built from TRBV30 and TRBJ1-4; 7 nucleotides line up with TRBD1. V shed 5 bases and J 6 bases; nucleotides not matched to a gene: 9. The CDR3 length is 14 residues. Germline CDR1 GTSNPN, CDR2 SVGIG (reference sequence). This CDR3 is CAWGQAIGYEKLFF. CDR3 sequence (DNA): TGTGCCTGGGGACAGGCAATAGGGTATGAAAAACTGTTTTTT.

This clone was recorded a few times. The CDR3, as DNA: TGTGCCAGCAGCTCTAAAGGGAGGGGGTCGAGGACTGAAGCTTTCTTT. Protein product: CASSSKGRGSRTEAFF. This sequence joins TRBV7-9 and TRBJ1-1; weak D call: TRBD1 (6 bases). There are 16 residues in the CDR3. The germline CDR1 and CDR2 sequences are SEHNR and FQNEAQ (reference sequence). Between the trimmed V and J ends, which lost 4 bases and 5 bases, there was a span of 20 bases.

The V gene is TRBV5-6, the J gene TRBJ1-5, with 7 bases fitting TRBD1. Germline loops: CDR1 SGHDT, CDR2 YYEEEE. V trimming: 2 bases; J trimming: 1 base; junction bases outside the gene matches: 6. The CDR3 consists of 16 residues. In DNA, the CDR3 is TGTGCCAGCAGCTTAGGGACAGCACTAAGCAATCAGCCCCAGCATTTT. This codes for CASSLGTALSNQPQHF.

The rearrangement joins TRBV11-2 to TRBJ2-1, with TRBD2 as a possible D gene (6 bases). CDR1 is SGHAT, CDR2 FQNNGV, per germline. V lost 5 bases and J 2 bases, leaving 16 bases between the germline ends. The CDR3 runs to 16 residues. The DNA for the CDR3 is TGTGCCAGCAGCCGCCCCGGGGCTAGCGCCTACAATGAGCAGTTCTTC. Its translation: CASSRPGASAYNEQFF.